A selection of T cell receptor beta chains follows, all from one sample in a study of molecular identifiers for immune sequencing clone quantification. TCRdb re-derived calls from the PCR reads in MiXCR, one entry per CDR3 protein. Counted here are tens of thousands of distinct CDR3 sequences, roughly 24% occurring once; the ten biggest clones make up 0.98%. The source material was naive CD8+ T cells from blood, with Jurkat cell RNA spiked in. The receptor source for this set is a human donor in good health. Some libraries in this study had Jurkat cell RNA spiked in. Each CDR3 is given with its conserved first and last residue. Fields, in order: V gene, CDR3 length, D gene, clone size, J gene, CDR3 DNA, CDR3 protein. The D gene is left open where the match is weak. Rows give clone size only sometimes, using once, few, many, or a class for an expanded clone.

TRBV4-3,15,TRBD2,many,TRBJ2-1,TGCGCCAGCAGCCAAGATGCCAGCGGGGCCGATGAGCAGTTCTTC,CASSQDASGADEQFF
TRBV11-3,14,.,.,TRBJ2-5,TGTGCCAGCAGCGGCAGGGGAGACGCAAAGACCCAGTACTTC,CASSGRGDAKTQYF
TRBV6-5,14,.,few,TRBJ2-2,TGTGCCAGCAGTTGGGGGATCGGCACCGGGGAGCTGTTTTTT,CASSWGIGTGELFF
TRBV28,15,TRBD2,many,TRBJ2-2,TGTGCCAGCAGTCCCCGGACTAGCTTTAACGGGGAGCTGTTTTTT,CASSPRTSFNGELFF
TRBV27,15,TRBD1,.,TRBJ1-5,TGTGCCAGCAGGACAGGGTCCTCCAGCAATCAGCCCCAGCATTTT,CASRTGSSSNQPQHF
TRBV28,16,.,many,TRBJ1-4,TGTGCCAGCAGTCCCGAACCGGGGAGCGTCGGTGAAAAACTGTTTTTT,CASSPEPGSVGEKLFF
TRBV29-1,13,TRBD1,.,TRBJ1-3,TGCAGCGTTGATTATACAGGGGAAAACACCATATATTTT,CSVDYTGENTIYF
TRBV2,14,TRBD1,.,TRBJ2-7,TGTGCCAGCAGTGAGAGCCGACAGGGCGTCGAGCAGTACTTC,CASSESRQGVEQYF
TRBV11-2,16,TRBD1,.,TRBJ2-5,TGTGCCAGCAGCTTAGCCGGTGGACAGGGAGGAGAGACCCAGTACTTC,CASSLAGGQGGETQYF
TRBV12-3/TRBV12-4,13,TRBD1,.,TRBJ2-7,TGTGCCAGCAGTCGGGACAGGGGCTACGAGCAGTACTTC,CASSRDRGYEQYF
TRBV30,13,TRBD2,many,TRBJ2-2,TGTGCCAGACTAGCGGTGAACACCGGGGAGCTGTTTTTT,CARLAVNTGELFF
TRBV18,15,.,many,TRBJ2-3,TGTGCCAGCTCACCACCATCAGGGGCGGCAGATACGCAGTATTTT,CASSPPSGAADTQYF
TRBV29-1,13,.,many,TRBJ2-2,TGCAGCGTTGACGAGGAGGGGGCCGGGGAGCTGTTTTTT,CSVDEEGAGELFF
TRBV20-1,15,TRBD2,few,TRBJ2-5,TGCAGTGCCAAACCCGGGACTAGCGTCTTTGAGACCCAGTACTTC,CSAKPGTSVFETQYF
TRBV7-9,13,.,many,TRBJ1-1,TGTGCCAGCAGCTTAGCGGGGGACACTGAAGCTTTCTTT,CASSLAGDTEAFF
TRBV9,14,.,many,TRBJ2-5,TGTGCCAGCAGCCAGGGGACCGAGAGGGAGACCCAGTACTTC,CASSQGTERETQYF
TRBV20-1,15,TRBD1,many,TRBJ1-5,TGCAGTGCTGCCGAGACAGGGTGGTACAATCAGCCCCAGCATTTT,CSAAETGWYNQPQHF
TRBV5-1,14,TRBD1,.,TRBJ1-1,TGCGCCAGCGGCTTAGGACAGGGGAACACTGAAGCTTTCTTT,CASGLGQGNTEAFF
TRBV20-1,16,.,many,TRBJ2-7,TGCAGTGCTCTAGAGTTATTAGAGGGGGACTCCTACGAGCAGTACTTC,CSALELLEGDSYEQYF
TRBV7-9,13,.,many,TRBJ1-2,TGTGCCAGCAGCGAAGACAGCAACTATGGCTACACCTTC,CASSEDSNYGYTF